The TCR beta chain described here comes from a study of blood T cell repertoires in COVID-19. Some clones are missing from TCRdb's copy, which holds only in-frame ones; the method was immunoSEQ multiplex PCR. The table records over 200,000 clones, roughly 90% of them present only once. J was trimmed by 4 bases and V by 8 bases; bases with no gene match: 8. In germline, CDR1 is LNHDA, CDR2 SQIVND (reference sequence). The CDR3 length is 13 residues. This clonotype was obtained from a woman aged 25 to 39 with acute or convalescent COVID-19. This chain uses TRBV19 with TRBJ2-7; TRBD2 matches at 7 bases. Sequenced sample: peripheral blood. CDR3 DNA: TGTGCCAGTCGAGTCGCGGGGGATTACGAGCAGTACTTC. The encoded protein is CASRVAGDYEQYF.